This T cell receptor beta chain comes out of a study of blood T cells in healthy people across ages. The CDR3 is 14 residues long. Then a second PCR, running about 7 to 11 cycles, was carried out with a sample-barcoded 5' primer and a J-beta primer mix. A single record per CDR3 protein comes from TCRdb applying MiXCR to the 5' RACE reads. The data show around 1.5 million distinct CDR3 sequences, about 32% seen once. This receptor was taken from a woman between 25 and 40 years old in good health. This rearrangement joins TRBV21-1 to TRBJ1-2; the DNA was not used to check the table's D call, TRBD1. TRBV21-1 is flagged as a pseudogene. Input material: blood. The CDR3 DNA is TGTGCCATTTTAAGGGGGTGCCACGAGTATGGCTACACCTTC. It codes for CAILRGCHEYGYTF.